Following are 13 T cell receptor beta chains from one sample sequenced in a study of PD-1 blockade in classical Hodgkin lymphoma. No patient escaped relapse after autologous stem cell transplantation, and brentuximab vedotin exposure varied. Some clones are missing from TCRdb's copy, which holds only in-frame ones; the method was immunoSEQ multiplex PCR. The table lists approximately 43,000 clones, around 87% of them singletons. The source material was peripheral blood mononuclear cells (PBMCs), sampled before the second cycle of nivolumab. These receptors were obtained from a human donor with classical Hodgkin lymphoma.

This clone is a singleton in its sample. This chain links TRBV5-4 with TRBJ2-1; TRBD1 aligns across 9 bases. Losses at the gene ends were 3 bases for V and 4 bases for J; bases not matched to a gene: 8. Germline V CDR1 and CDR2: SGHNT, YYREEE (reference sequence). This CDR3 comprises 16 residues. The CDR3 DNA follows: TGTGCCAGCAGCTCGGCCGGGACAGGGTCATACAATGAGCAGTTCTTC. This translates into CASSSAGTGSYNEQFF.

This clone was detected only a few times. The chain links TRBV29-1 to TRBJ2-3, with D unclear. The germline CDR1 and CDR2 sequences are SQVTM and ANQGSEA. V lost 4 bases, J lost 6 bases, and 2 bases lay in between. CDR3 length: 9 residues. The CDR3 bases are TGCAGCGTTGGGGATACGCAGTATTTT. Translated, it gives CSVGDTQYF.

This chain uses TRBV5-6 with TRBJ2-6, with TRBD1 matching over 7 bases. The CDR3 sequence is 15 residues long. From germline, CDR1 is SGHDT and CDR2 YYEEEE. After removal of 4 bases from V and 1 base from J, the junction contained 2 bases not matched to a gene. Here the CDR3 DNA reads TGTGCCAGCAGCCCCAGGGGGTCTGGGGCCAACGTCCTGACTTTC. It codes for CASSPRGSGANVLTF.

This chain joins TRBV10-3 and TRBJ2-3; D may be TRBD2 (7 bases). V lost 8 bases and J 4 bases, leaving 22 bases between the germline ends. This CDR3 contains 16 residues. Germline assignment: CDR1 ENHRY and CDR2 SYGVKD. The CDR3 protein is CAIGGGRGYRADTQYF. CDR3 in DNA: TGTGCCATCGGCGGGGGCAGGGGATACAGGGCAGATACGCAGTATTTT.

V gene TRBV6-5 combines with J gene TRBJ2-7; 9 bases match TRBD1. With 5 bases clipped from V and 4 bases from J, the junction kept 6 bases outside the gene matches. CDR3 length: 14 amino acids. Germline V lookup: CDR1 MNHEY, CDR2 SVGAGI. This chain's CDR3 is CASSNSGTGYEQYF. The CDR3 coding sequence is TGTGCCAGCAGTAATTCCGGGACAGGGTACGAGCAGTACTTC.

The chain carries TRBV30 and TRBJ1-2, with D possibly TRBD1 on 5 matching bases. Trimming removed 2 bases at V and 2 bases at J, with 6 bases between. Germline V CDR1 and CDR2: GTSNPN, SVGIG (reference sequence). The CDR3 spans 12 residues. CDR3 amino acids: CAWSNRNYGYTF. The CDR3 region has the DNA TGTGCCTGGAGTAACAGGAACTATGGCTACACCTTC.

The V call is TRBV29-1, the J call TRBJ2-1, with unresolved D. The CDR3 covers 11 residues. V lost 8 bases and J lost 5, with 10 bases in between. Germline-derived CDR1 and CDR2 are SQVTM and ANQGSEA. CDR3 in amino acids: CSHHTDNEQFF. The CDR3 DNA reads as TGCAGCCACCACACTGACAATGAGCAGTTCTTC.

V gene TRBV4-1 combines with J gene TRBJ1-4; the D gene is possibly TRBD1 (5 bases). There are 14 residues in the CDR3. The V and J ends lost 8 bases and 8 bases respectively, with 18 bases between them. CDR1 is MGHRA and CDR2 is YSYEKL in the germline V gene. As DNA, the CDR3 is TGCGCCAGCGAACGAAGGGGCCAAGGGGAAAAACTGTTTTTT. The encoded protein is CASERRGQGEKLFF.

The CDR3 region has the DNA TGCAGCGTTGAAGGGCGGATGAACACTGAAGCTTTCTTT. Its translation: CSVEGRMNTEAFF. The chain carries TRBV29-1 and TRBJ1-1, with unresolved D. The CDR3 is made up of 13 amino acids. The V end lost 1 base, the J end lost 0 bases, and 6 bases lay between the germline ends. The germline gives CDR1 SQVTM, CDR2 ANQGSEA.

In this sample, this clone turned up once. The chain employs TRBV10-3 and TRBJ1-5; 8 bases map to TRBD1. The J segment lost 2 bases and the V segment lost 8 bases, leaving 11 bases of the junction unmatched. Germline lookup yields CDR1 ENHRY and CDR2 SYGVKD. This CDR3 spans 16 amino acids. The CDR3 DNA follows: TGTGCCATCGGAGGTTCAGGGGGCTCTGGCAATCAGCCCCAGCATTTT. Protein sequence: CAIGGSGGSGNQPQHF.

The chain uses TRBV6-5 and TRBJ2-3; 9 nucleotides agree with TRBD2. After removal of 4 bases from V and 4 bases from J, the junction contained 9 bases not matched to a gene. Germline V gene sequence: CDR1 MNHEY, CDR2 SVGAGI. The CDR3 spans 16 residues. This chain's CDR3 is CASSSQIAGVADTQYF. CDR3 in DNA: TGTGCCAGCAGTTCCCAGATAGCGGGAGTTGCAGATACGCAGTATTTT.

The gene calls are TRBV5-1 and TRBJ2-1, with 7 bases fitting TRBD1. The V and J ends lost 5 bases and 0 bases, in that order; junction bases with no gene match: 8. Germline CDR1 is SGHRS and CDR2 is YFSETQ. This CDR3 has 16 amino acids. CDR3 amino acids: CASRERQGSSYNEQFF. CDR3 sequence (DNA): TGCGCCAGCAGAGAACGACAGGGCAGCTCCTACAATGAGCAGTTCTTC.

J is TRBJ1-6 and V is TRBV6-1, with D possibly matching TRBD1 (6 bases). CDR1 MNHNS and CDR2 SASEGT come from the germline V gene. The CDR3 contains 16 residues. V was clipped by 1 base and J by 9 bases, with 16 bases between them. The CDR3 loop is CASSEGGASRVSPLHF. The DNA of the CDR3 is TGTGCCAGCAGTGAAGGGGGGGCGAGTAGGGTTTCACCCCTCCACTTT.